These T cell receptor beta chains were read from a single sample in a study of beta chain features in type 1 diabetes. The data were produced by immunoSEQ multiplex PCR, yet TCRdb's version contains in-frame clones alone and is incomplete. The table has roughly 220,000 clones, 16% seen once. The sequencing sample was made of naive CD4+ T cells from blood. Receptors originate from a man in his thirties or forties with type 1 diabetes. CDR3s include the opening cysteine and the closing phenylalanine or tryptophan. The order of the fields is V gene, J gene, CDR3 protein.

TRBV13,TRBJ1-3,CASSSRGLGNTIYF
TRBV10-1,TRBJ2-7,CASSKGLSYEQYF
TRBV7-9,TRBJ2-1,CASSLLISYNEQFF
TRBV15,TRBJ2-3,CATSNRLAGYTQYF
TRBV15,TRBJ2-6,CATKDSPYSGANVLTF
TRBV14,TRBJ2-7,CASSHYEQYF
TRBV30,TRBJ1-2,CAWSGYPYHGYTF
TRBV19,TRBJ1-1,CASSMIGSEAFF
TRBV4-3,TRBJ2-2,CASSQELSRAGELFF
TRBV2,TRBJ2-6,CASGGRSGANVLTF
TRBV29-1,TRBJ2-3,CSVGRESSSTDTQYF
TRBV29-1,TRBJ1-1,CSVLRQGANTEAFF
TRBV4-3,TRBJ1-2,CASSQDRAYGYTF
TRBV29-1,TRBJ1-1,CSVGLLVNTEAFF
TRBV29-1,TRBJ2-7,CSALPDGRWEQYF
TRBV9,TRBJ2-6,CASSVTARSGANVLTF
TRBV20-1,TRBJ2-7,CSARDNHEQYF
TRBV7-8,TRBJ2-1,CASSFSANNEQFF
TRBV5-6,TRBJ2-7,CASSGTGTFYEQYF
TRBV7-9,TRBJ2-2,CASSPRGTVNTGELFF
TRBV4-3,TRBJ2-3,CASSQPEGVVGTDTQYF
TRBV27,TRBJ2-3,CASSSPRGPLSTDTQYF
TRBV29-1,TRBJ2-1,CSVEVGNFRSYNEQFF
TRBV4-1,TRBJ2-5,CASSHPLGEISGQYF
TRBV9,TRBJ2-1,CASSETAGGGEQFF
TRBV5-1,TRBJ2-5,CASSLGQETQYF
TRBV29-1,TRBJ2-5,CSVVTSGSQETQYF
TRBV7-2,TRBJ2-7,CASSSARSSGYEQYF